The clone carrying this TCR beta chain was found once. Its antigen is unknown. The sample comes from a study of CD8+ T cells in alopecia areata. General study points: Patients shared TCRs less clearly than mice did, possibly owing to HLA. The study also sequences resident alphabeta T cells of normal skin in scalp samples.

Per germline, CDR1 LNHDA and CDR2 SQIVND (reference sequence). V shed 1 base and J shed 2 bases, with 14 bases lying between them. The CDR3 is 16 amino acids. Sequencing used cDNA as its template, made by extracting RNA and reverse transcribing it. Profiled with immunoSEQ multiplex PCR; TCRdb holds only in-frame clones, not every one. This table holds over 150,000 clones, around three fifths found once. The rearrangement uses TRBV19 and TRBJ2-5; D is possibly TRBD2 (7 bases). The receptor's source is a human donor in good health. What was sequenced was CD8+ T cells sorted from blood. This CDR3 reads CASSIGGGGWQETQYF. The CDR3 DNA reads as TGTGCCAGTAGTATAGGAGGCGGGGGCTGGCAAGAGACCCAGTACTTC.